This T cell receptor (beta chain) comes out of a study of OX40 agonist ivuxolimab in advanced cancers. Overall study context: Partial responses were achieved by three patients: one hepatocellular carcinoma, two cutaneous melanoma.

The study's findings and limits: At doses 0.1 to 3.0 mg/kg, CD4+ and CD8+ clones expanded. More expanded clones were seen, on average, in CD8+ T cells than in CD4+.

As for this clone: Its antigen is not identified.

The repertoire was sequenced with immunoSEQ multiplex PCR; TCRdb's copy has only in-frame clones and lacks some. The sample consists of roughly 76,000 clones, approximately 83% of them appearing once. The source was CD4+ or CD8+ T cells sorted from blood, collected in a trial of the OX40 agonist ivuxolimab. The TCR sequence derives from an adult with an advanced solid tumor such as melanoma, head and neck, liver or kidney cancer.

CDR3 bases: TGTGCCAGCAGCCCGAGCCGGACTACGGAGACCCAGTACTTC. Amino acid sequence: CASSPSRTTETQYF. V and J are TRBV11-3 and TRBJ2-5, with D possibly being TRBD2 (6 bases). The V gene's germline CDR1 is SGHNT and CDR2 YENEEA. The V gene lost 5 bases and the J gene lost 5 bases, with 15 bases spanning the gap. The CDR3 spans 14 residues.